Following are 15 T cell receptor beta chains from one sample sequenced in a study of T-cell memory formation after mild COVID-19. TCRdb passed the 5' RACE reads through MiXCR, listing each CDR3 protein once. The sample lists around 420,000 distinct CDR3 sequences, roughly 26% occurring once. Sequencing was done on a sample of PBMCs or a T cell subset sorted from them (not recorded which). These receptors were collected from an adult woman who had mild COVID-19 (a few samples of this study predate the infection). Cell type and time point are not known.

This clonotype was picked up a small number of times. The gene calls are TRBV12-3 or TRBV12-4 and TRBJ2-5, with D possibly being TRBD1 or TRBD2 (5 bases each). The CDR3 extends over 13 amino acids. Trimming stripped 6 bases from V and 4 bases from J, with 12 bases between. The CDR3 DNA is TGTGCCAGCAGGCTAGGGACCATAGAGACCCAGTACTTC. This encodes CASRLGTIETQYF.

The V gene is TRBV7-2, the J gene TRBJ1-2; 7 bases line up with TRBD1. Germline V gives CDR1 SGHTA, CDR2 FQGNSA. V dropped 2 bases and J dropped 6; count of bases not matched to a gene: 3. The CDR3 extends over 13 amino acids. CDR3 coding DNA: TGTGCCAGCAGCTTAAGACAGGGCAATGGCTACACCTTC. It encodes CASSLRQGNGYTF. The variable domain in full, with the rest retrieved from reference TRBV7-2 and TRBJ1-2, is GAGVSQSPSNKVTEKGKDVELRCDPISGHTALYWYRQSLGQGLEFLIYFQGNSAPDKSGLPSDRFSAERTGGSVSTLTIQRTQQEDSAVYLCASSLRQGNGYTFGSGTRLTVV.

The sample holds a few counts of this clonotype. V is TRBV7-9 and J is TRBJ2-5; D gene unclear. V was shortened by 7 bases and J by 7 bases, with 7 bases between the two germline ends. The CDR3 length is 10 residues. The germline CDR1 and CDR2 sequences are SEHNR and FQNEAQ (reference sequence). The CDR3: CASTPGTQYF. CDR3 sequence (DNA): TGTGCCAGCACCCCGGGGACCCAGTACTTC.

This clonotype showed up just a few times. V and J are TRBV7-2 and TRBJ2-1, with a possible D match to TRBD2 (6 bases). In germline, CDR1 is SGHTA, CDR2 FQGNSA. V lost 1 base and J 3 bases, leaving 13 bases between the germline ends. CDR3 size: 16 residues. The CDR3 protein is CASSLGSGLLYNEQFF. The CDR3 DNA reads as TGTGCCAGCAGCTTAGGGTCGGGACTCCTCTACAATGAGCAGTTCTTC. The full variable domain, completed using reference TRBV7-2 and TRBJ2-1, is GAGVSQSPSNKVTEKGKDVELRCDPISGHTALYWYRQSLGQGLEFLIYFQGNSAPDKSGLPSDRFSAERTGGSVSTLTIQRTQQEDSAVYLCASSLGSGLLYNEQFFGPGTRLTVL.

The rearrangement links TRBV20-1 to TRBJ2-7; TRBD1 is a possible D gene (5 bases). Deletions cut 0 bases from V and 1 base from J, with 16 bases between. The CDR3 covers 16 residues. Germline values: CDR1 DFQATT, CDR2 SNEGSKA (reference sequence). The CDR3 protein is CSARDMADRPSYEQYF. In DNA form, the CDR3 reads TGCAGTGCTAGAGATATGGCCGACAGACCGTCCTACGAGCAGTACTTC.

Here the CDR3 DNA reads TGTGCCTGGAGTGGCCAACCCCTGGCCCGGGGGGTCGGCTACACCTTC. Translated, it gives CAWSGQPLARGVGYTF. The chain carries TRBV30 and TRBJ1-2; tentative D call: TRBD1 (5 bases). The germline V gene has CDR1 GTSNPN and CDR2 SVGIG (reference sequence). The CDR3 sequence is 16 residues long. The V end lost 1 base, the J end lost 8 bases, and 23 bases lay between the germline ends.

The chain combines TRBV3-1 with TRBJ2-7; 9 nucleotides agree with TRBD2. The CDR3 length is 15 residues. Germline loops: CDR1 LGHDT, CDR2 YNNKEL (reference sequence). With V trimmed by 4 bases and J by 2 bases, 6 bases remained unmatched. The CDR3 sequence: CASSPGLAITYEQYF. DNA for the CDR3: TGTGCCAGCAGCCCTGGACTAGCGATCACCTACGAGCAGTACTTC.

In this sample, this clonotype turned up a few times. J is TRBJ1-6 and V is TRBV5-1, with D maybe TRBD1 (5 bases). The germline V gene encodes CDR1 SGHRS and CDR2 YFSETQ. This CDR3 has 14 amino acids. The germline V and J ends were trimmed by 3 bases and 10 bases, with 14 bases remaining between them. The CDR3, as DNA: TGCGCCAGCAGCTCCTCGGGGGAATACTCACCCCTCCACTTT. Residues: CASSSSGEYSPLHF.

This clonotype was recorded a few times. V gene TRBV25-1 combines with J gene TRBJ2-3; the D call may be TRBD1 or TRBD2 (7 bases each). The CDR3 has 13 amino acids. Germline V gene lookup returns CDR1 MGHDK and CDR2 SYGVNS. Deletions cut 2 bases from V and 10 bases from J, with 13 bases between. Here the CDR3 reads CASSEPQGGSQYF. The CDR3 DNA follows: TGTGCCAGCAGTGAACCCCAGGGGGGGTCGCAGTATTTT.

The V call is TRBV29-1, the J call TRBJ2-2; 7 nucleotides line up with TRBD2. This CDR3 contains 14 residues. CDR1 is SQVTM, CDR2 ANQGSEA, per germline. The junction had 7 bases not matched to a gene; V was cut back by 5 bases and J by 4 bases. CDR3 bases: TGCAGCGTTTGGGGCGGGAGATCCACCGGGGAGCTGTTTTTT. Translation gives CSVWGGRSTGELFF.

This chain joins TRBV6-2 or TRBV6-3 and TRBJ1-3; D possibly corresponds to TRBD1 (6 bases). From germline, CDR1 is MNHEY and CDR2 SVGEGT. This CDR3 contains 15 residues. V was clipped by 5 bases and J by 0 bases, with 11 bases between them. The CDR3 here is CASSTRQVSGNTIYF. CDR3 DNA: TGTGCCAGCAGTACCCGACAGGTCTCTGGAAACACCATATATTTT.

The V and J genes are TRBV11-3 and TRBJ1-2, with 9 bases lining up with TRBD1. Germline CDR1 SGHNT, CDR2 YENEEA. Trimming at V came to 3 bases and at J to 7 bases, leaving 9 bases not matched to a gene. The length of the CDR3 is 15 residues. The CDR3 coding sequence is TGTGCCAGCAGCTTCCTACAGGGGGCTACGAGTGGCTACACCTTC. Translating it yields CASSFLQGATSGYTF.

CDR3 nucleotides: TGTGCCAGTAGTCGGGGGCACGAGCAGTACTTC. Its translation: CASSRGHEQYF. This rearrangement joins TRBV19 to TRBJ2-7; D assignment may be TRBD1 or TRBD2 (6 bases each). This CDR3 is built from 11 residues. The V gene's germline CDR1 is LNHDA and CDR2 SQIVND (reference sequence). The V gene lost 5 bases and the J gene lost 5 bases, with 7 bases spanning the gap. Full variable domain (missing parts from reference TRBV19 and TRBJ2-7): DGGITQSPKYLFRKEGQNVTLSCEQNLNHDAMYWYRQDPGQGLRLIYYSQIVNDFQKGDIAEGYSVSREKKESFPLTVTSAQKNPTAFYLCASSRGHEQYFGPGTRLTVT.

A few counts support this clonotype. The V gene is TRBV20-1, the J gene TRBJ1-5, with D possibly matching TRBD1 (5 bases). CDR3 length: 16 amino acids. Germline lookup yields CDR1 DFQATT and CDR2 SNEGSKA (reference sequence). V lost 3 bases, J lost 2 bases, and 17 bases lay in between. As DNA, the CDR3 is TGCAGTGCTAGCGTTACAAGGATGGGGGGCAATCAGCCCCAGCATTTT. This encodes CSASVTRMGGNQPQHF.

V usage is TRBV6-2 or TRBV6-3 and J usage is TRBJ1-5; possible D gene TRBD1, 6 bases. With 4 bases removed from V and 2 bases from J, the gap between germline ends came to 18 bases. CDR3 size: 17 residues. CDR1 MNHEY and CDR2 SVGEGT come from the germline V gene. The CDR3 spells CASSSTGIYPGNQPQHF. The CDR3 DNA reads TGTGCCAGCAGTTCCACAGGGATTTATCCCGGCAATCAGCCCCAGCATTTT.